Listed below are T cell receptor beta chains from one sample, sequenced in a study of T cell responses to AZD1222 COVID-19 vaccine. Only in-frame clones appear in the TCRdb table, and some are missing; sequencing was by immunoSEQ multiplex PCR. The data show 110,000 to 150,000 clones, 88% seen once. Material: peripheral blood, obtained on day 0 of AZD1222 vaccination. These receptors came from an adult in good health. The CDR3 runs from the conserved cysteine through the conserved F or W. The D gene is left open where the match is weak. Size values are once, few and many counts, or a class for expanded clones, and some rows have none.

V	size	J	D	CDR3	DNA
TRBV4-3	-	TRBJ1-2	TRBD1	CASSSLGNRGYGYTF	TGCGCCAGCAGCTCCCTGGGGAACAGGGGGTATGGCTACACCTTC
TRBV9	-	TRBJ2-7	TRBD2	CASSSWGGSGSYEQYF	TGTGCCAGCAGCTCCTGGGGAGGGAGTGGGTCTTACGAGCAGTACTTC
TRBV7-9	-	TRBJ2-7	-	CASSPPQEGYEQYF	TGTGCCAGCAGCCCCCCCCAGGAGGGCTACGAGCAGTACTTC
TRBV27	-	TRBJ1-5	TRBD1	CASKGQGAIQPQHF	TGTGCCAGCAAAGGACAGGGGGCGATTCAGCCCCAGCATTTT
TRBV30	-	TRBJ2-7	-	CAWGGEVYEQYF	TGTGCCTGGGGAGGGGAGGTCTACGAGCAGTACTTC
TRBV12-3/TRBV12-4	few	TRBJ1-1	-	CASSFGRNTEAFF	TGTGCCAGCAGTTTTGGAAGGAACACTGAAGCTTTCTTT
TRBV28	-	TRBJ2-7	TRBD2	CASSPSSPSGSWYEQYF	TGTGCCAGCAGTCCCTCCTCCCCTAGCGGGAGTTGGTACGAGCAGTACTTC
TRBV7-2	-	TRBJ1-4	-	CASSSTTGFREKLFF	TGTGCCAGCAGCTCTACAACAGGTTTCCGTGAAAAACTGTTTTTT
TRBV6-2/TRBV6-3	-	TRBJ1-5	-	CASSYDRNQPQHF	TGTGCCAGCAGTTATGACCGTAATCAGCCCCAGCATTTT
TRBV29-1	-	TRBJ1-1	-	CSVEEVAGVRLAEAFF	TGCAGCGTTGAAGAAGTAGCAGGGGTGCGACTCGCTGAAGCTTTCTTT
TRBV5-6	-	TRBJ1-1	TRBD1	CASDRGAEAFF	TGTGCCAGCGACAGGGGTGCTGAAGCTTTCTTT
TRBV5-8	once	TRBJ2-1	TRBD2	CASSPPPTSGRSNEQFF	TGTGCCAGCAGCCCCCCCCCGACTAGCGGGAGAAGCAATGAGCAGTTCTTC
TRBV5-6	-	TRBJ1-1	TRBD1	CASSFNRQGVGMNTEAFF	TGTGCCAGCAGCTTTAATCGACAGGGGGTAGGCATGAACACTGAAGCTTTCTTT
TRBV19	-	TRBJ2-6	-	CASDSSSGANVLTF	TGTGCCAGCGATTCCAGCTCTGGGGCCAACGTCCTGACTTTC
TRBV6-5	-	TRBJ2-7	TRBD1	CASSYGNRGYEQYF	TGTGCCAGCAGTTACGGTAACAGGGGGTACGAGCAGTACTTC
TRBV7-2	-	TRBJ1-1	-	CASSLGGMRTEAFF	TGTGCCAGCAGCTTAGGAGGGATGAGGACTGAAGCTTTCTTT
TRBV4-3	-	TRBJ2-7	TRBD2	CASSRGMAGGHYEQYF	TGCGCCAGCAGCCGCGGCATGGCGGGAGGGCATTACGAGCAGTACTTC
TRBV6-1	-	TRBJ2-7	-	CASSEAAGFEQYF	TGTGCCAGCAGTGAAGCGGCGGGATTTGAGCAGTACTTC
TRBV3-1/TRBV3-2	once	TRBJ2-5	TRBD2	CASSRYRLAGGRETQYF	TGTGCCAGCAGCCGATATAGACTAGCGGGAGGGCGCGAGACCCAGTACTTC
TRBV3-1/TRBV3-2	-	TRBJ1-4	-	CASSGSRGDREKLFF	TGTGCCAGCAGCGGTAGTCGCGGGGATAGGGAAAAACTGTTTTTT
TRBV19	-	TRBJ1-1	-	CASSIHRDTEAFF	TGTGCCAGTAGTATACACAGGGACACTGAAGCTTTCTTT
TRBV7-7	-	TRBJ2-1	-	CASSLGNVGVNEQFF	TGTGCCAGCAGCTTGGGGAATGTGGGTGTGAATGAGCAGTTCTTC
TRBV6-2/TRBV6-3	medium-sized	TRBJ2-7	-	CASSLAWGSYEQYF	TGTGCCAGCAGCTTGGCGTGGGGTTCCTACGAGCAGTACTTC
TRBV5-1	-	TRBJ1-1	-	CASSFEGGVTEAFF	TGCGCCAGCAGCTTCGAGGGCGGTGTCACTGAAGCTTTCTTT
TRBV29-1	-	TRBJ1-1	-	CSVTVMNTEAFF	TGCAGCGTTACAGTCATGAACACTGAAGCTTTCTTT
TRBV3-1/TRBV3-2	-	TRBJ1-1	-	CASSQASTEAFF	TGTGCCAGCAGCCAAGCGTCCACTGAAGCTTTCTTT
TRBV29-1	-	TRBJ1-4	-	CSVIPASGNPGEKLFF	TGCAGCGTTATACCCGCATCAGGGAACCCGGGGGAAAAACTGTTTTTT